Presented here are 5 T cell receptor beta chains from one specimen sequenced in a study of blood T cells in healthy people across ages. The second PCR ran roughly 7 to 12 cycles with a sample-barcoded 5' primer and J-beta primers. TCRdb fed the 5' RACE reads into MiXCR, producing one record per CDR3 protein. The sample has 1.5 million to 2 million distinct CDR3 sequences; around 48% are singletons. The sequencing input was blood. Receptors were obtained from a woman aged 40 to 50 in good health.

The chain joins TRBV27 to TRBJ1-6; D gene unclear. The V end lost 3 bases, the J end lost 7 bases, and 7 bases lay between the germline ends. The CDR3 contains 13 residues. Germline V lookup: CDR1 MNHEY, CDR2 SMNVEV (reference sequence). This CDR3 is CASSLMSNSPLHF. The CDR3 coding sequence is TGTGCCAGCAGTTTGATGTCGAATTCACCCCTCCACTTT.

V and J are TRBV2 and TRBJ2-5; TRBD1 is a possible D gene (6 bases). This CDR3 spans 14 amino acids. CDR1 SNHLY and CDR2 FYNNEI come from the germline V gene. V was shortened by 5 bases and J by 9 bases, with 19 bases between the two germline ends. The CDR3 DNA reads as TGTGCCAGCAGTTCAGGGGTAGGGGAGATGGCCCAGTACTTC. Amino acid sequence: CASSSGVGEMAQYF. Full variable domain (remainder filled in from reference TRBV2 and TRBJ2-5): EPEVTQTPSHQVTQMGQEVILRCVPISNHLYFYWYRQILGQKVEFLVSFYNNEISEKSEIFDDQFSVERPDGSNFTLKIRSTKLEDSAMYFCASSSGVGEMAQYFGPGTRLLVL.

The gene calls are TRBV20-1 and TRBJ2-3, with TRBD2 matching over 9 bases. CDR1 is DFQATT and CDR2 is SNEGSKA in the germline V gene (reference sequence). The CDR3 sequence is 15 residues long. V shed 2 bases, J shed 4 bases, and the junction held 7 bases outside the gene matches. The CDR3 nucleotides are TGCAGTGCTAGAACGATGCGGGGGGGCGCAGATACGCAGTATTTT. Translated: CSARTMRGGADTQYF.

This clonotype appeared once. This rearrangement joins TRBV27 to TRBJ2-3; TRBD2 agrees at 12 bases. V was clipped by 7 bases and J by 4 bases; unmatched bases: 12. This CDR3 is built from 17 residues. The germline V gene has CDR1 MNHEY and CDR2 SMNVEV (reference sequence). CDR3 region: CASIKNPLAGGADTQYF. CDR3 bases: TGTGCCAGCATTAAAAATCCCCTAGCGGGGGGGGCAGATACGCAGTATTTT.

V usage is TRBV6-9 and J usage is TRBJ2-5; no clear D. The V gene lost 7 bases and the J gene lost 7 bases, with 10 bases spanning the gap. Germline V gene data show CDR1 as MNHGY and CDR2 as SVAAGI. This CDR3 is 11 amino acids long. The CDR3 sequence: CASKMEGTQYF. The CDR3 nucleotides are TGTGCCAGCAAGATGGAAGGGACCCAGTACTTC.